Ten or more counts support the clone carrying this T cell receptor beta chain. Its target is not known. This sample is part of a study of T cells in Graves' hyperthyroidism and ophthalmopathy. Per germline, CDR1 SEHNR and CDR2 FQNEAQ (reference sequence). CDR3 length equals 13 residues. Trimming removed 10 bases from V and 2 bases from J, with 13 bases in between. TCR beta CDR3 region amplification was performed from RNA transcripts. The TCR CDR3 was amplified in a first-round RT-PCR using the HTBI primer set. TCRdb passed the multiplex PCR reads through MiXCR, listing each CDR3 protein once. The sample yields over 150,000 distinct CDR3 sequences, about a sixth seen once. Overall study results and limits: A model built on 13 V-J features separated ophthalmopathy from stable hyperthyroidism.

This chain links TRBV7-9 with TRBJ2-3; TRBD2 is a possible D gene (6 bases). This TCR came from a woman in her forties or fifties with Graves' hyperthyroidism. Sequencing input: blood. The CDR3 DNA reads as TGTGCCACATATAGCGGATACACAGATACGCAGTATTTT. As protein: CATYSGYTDTQYF.